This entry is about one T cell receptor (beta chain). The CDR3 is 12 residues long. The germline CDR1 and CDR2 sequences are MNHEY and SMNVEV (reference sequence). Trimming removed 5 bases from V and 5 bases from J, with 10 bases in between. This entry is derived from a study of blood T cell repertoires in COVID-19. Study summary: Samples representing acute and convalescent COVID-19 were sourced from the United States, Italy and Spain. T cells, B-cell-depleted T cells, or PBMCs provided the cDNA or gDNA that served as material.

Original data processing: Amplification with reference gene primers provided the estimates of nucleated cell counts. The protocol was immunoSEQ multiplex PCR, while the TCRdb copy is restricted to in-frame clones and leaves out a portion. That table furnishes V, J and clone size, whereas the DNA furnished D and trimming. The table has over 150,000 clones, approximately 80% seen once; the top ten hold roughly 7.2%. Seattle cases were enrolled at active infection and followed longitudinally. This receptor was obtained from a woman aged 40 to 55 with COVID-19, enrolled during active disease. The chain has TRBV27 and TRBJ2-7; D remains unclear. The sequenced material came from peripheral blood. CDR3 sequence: CASSKVADEQYF. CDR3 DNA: TGTGCCAGCAGTAAGGTAGCAGACGAGCAGTACTTC.